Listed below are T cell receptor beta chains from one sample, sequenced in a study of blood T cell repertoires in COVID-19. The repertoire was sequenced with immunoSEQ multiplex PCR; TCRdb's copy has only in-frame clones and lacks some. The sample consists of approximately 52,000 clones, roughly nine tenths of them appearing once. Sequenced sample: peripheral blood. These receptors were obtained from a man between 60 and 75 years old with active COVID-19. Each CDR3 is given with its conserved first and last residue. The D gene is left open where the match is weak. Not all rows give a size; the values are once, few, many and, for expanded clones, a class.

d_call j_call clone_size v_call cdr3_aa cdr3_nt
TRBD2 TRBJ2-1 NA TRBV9 CAKSGRSSSYNEQFF TGTGCCAAAAGCGGGAGGTCCAGCTCCTACAATGAGCAGTTCTTC
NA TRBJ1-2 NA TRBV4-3 CASSHGTARGYTF TGCGCCAGCAGCCACGGAACAGCTCGCGGCTACACCTTC
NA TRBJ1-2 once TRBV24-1 CATSDPTLAQRGYTF TGTGCCACCAGTGATCCTACACTGGCCCAGCGGGGCTACACCTTC
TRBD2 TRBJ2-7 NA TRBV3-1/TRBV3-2 CASSHSGRAVDEQYF TGTGCCAGCAGCCATAGCGGGAGGGCCGTCGACGAGCAGTACTTC
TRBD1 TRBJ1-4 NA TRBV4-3 CASSQGQGREKLFF TGCGCCAGCAGCCAGGGACAGGGGAGAGAAAAACTGTTTTTT
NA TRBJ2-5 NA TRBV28 CASSLSPGQETQYF TGTGCCAGCAGTTTATCCCCAGGTCAAGAGACCCAGTACTTC
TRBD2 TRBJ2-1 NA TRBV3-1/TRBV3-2 CASSQDPAGYNEQFF TGTGCCAGCAGCCAAGATCCAGCGGGATACAATGAGCAGTTCTTC
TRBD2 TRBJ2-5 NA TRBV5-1 CASSLPGRGTQETQYF TGCGCCAGCAGCTTGCCAGGGAGGGGTACCCAAGAGACCCAGTACTTC
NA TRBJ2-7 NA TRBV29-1 CSVGGFGYEQYF TGCAGCGTTGGAGGATTTGGCTACGAGCAGTACTTC
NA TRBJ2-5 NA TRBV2 CASESGDQYF TGTGCCAGCGAATCGGGGGACCAGTACTTC
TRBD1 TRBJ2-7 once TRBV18 CASSPGTGYEQYF TGTGCCAGCTCACCCGGGACAGGCTACGAGCAGTACTTC
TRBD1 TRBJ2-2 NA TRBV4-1 CASSQVGTGIGELFF TGCGCCAGCAGCCAAGTTGGGACAGGGATCGGGGAGCTGTTTTTT
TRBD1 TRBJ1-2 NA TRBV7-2 CASSIKGASNYGYTF TGTGCCAGCAGCATCAAGGGGGCTTCTAACTATGGCTACACCTTC
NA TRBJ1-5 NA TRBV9 CASSVFPGHYSNQPQHF TGTGCCAGCAGCGTATTTCCAGGCCATTATAGCAATCAGCCCCAGCATTTT
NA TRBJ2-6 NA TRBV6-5 CASRRGTDFLVLTF TGTGCCAGCCGCCGGGGGACAGACTTTCTCGTCCTGACTTTC
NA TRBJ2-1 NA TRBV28 CASTAGSQFRAENEQFF TGTGCCAGCACCGCAGGGTCACAATTTCGGGCGGAGAATGAGCAGTTCTTC
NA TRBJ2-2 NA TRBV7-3 CASSRGGELFF TGTGCCAGCAGCCGAGGCGGGGAGCTGTTTTTT
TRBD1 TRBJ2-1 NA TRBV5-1 CASQMQGANEQFF TGCGCCAGCCAGATGCAGGGGGCCAATGAGCAGTTCTTC
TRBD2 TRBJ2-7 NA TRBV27 CASSSALGGSYEQYF TGTGCCAGCAGCTCCGCTCTGGGCGGGAGTTACGAGCAGTACTTC
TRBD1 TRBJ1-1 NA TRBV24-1 CATSGGTGNTEAFF TGTGCCACCAGTGGGGGGACAGGCAACACTGAAGCTTTCTTT
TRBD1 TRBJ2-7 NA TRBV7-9 CASSFGTVYHEQYF TGTGCCAGCAGCTTTGGGACAGTTTACCACGAGCAGTACTTC
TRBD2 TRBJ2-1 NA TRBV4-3 CASSQVASGEQFF TGCGCCAGCAGCCAAGTCGCTAGCGGTGAGCAGTTCTTC
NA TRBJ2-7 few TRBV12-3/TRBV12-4 CASSSYYEQYF TGTGCCAGCAGTTCCTACTACGAGCAGTACTTC
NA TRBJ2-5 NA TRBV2 CASSVQKETQYF TGTGCCAGCAGTGTACAGAAAGAGACCCAGTACTTC
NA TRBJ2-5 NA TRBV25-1 CASSELDSGAETQYF TGTGCCAGCAGTGAATTGGATTCAGGGGCAGAGACCCAGTACTTC
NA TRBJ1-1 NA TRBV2 CASSVGGPAAFF TGTGCCAGCAGTGTAGGGGGTCCAGCGGCTTTCTTT
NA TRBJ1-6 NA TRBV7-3 CASSLGRISNSPLHF TGTGCCAGCAGCTTAGGGAGGATTAGTAATTCACCCCTCCACTTT
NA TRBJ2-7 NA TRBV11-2 CASSPGWYEQYF TGTGCCAGCAGCCCCGGTTGGTACGAGCAGTACTTC
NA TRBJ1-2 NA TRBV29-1 CSVTTGYGYTF TGCAGCGTCACGACAGGCTATGGCTACACCTTC
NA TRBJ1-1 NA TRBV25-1 CASSSFDRANTEAFF TGTGCCAGCAGTAGTTTCGACAGAGCGAACACTGAAGCTTTCTTT
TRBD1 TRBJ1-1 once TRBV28 CATTDRMLIAFF TGTGCCACTACGGACAGGATGTTGATTGCTTTCTTT
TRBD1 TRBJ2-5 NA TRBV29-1 CSAGTGSQETQYF TGCAGCGCTGGGACAGGGTCCCAAGAGACCCAGTACTTC
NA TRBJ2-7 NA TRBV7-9 CASSLDGGSYEQYF TGTGCCAGCAGCTTAGACGGAGGTAGTTACGAGCAGTACTTC
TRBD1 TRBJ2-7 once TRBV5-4 CASSPGGQGATYEQYF TGTGCCAGCAGCCCAGGGGGACAGGGGGCTACGTACGAGCAGTACTTC
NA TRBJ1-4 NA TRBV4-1 CASSQGGRRNEKLFF TGCGCCAGCAGCCAAGGGGGCCGGAGAAATGAAAAACTGTTTTTT
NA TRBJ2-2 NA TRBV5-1 CASSLGGTSTGELFF TGCGCCAGCAGCTTGGGAGGGACAAGCACCGGGGAGCTGTTTTTT
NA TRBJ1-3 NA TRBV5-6 CASSPLGHTRGGNTIYF TGTGCCAGCAGCCCACTGGGACACACTCGGGGTGGAAACACCATATATTTT
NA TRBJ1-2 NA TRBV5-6 CASSLGSPGYGYTF TGTGCCAGCAGCTTGGGAAGCCCAGGCTATGGCTACACCTTC
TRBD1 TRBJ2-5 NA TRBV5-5 CASSLAQTGGLGKQETQYF TGTGCCAGCAGCTTGGCTCAGACAGGGGGTTTGGGAAAACAAGAGACCCAGTACTTC
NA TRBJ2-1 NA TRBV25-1 CASSVDSSYNEQFF TGTGCCAGCAGTGTCGACTCGTCGTACAATGAGCAGTTCTTC
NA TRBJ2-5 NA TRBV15 CATSRDLANQETQYF TGTGCCACCAGCAGAGATCTCGCGAACCAAGAGACCCAGTACTTC
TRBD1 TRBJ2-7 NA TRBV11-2 CASSSDRVTQYF TGTGCCAGCAGCTCAGACAGGGTCACGCAGTACTTC
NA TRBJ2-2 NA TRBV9 CASRKTEPNTGELFF TGTGCCAGCAGGAAGACAGAGCCAAACACCGGGGAGCTGTTTTTT
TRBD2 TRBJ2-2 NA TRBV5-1 CASSLVAGSTGELFF TGCGCCAGCAGCTTGGTAGCGGGTAGCACCGGGGAGCTGTTTTTT
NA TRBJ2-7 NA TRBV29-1 CSVEGLSYEQYF TGCAGCGTCGAGGGACTCTCCTACGAGCAGTACTTC
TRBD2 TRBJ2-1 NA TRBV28 CASSFVIAGGAKGEQFF TGTGCCAGCAGTTTCGTTATAGCGGGAGGAGCAAAAGGGGAGCAGTTCTTC
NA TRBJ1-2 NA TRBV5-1 CASNPTGSAGYTF TGCGCCAGCAACCCTACAGGGTCAGCTGGCTACACCTTC
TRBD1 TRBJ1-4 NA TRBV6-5 CASTTGAWGEKLFF TGTGCCAGCACCACAGGGGCGTGGGGTGAAAAACTGTTTTTT
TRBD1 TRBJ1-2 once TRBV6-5 CASSRGTGANYGYTF TGTGCCAGCAGTCGGGGGACAGGGGCTAACTATGGCTACACCTTC
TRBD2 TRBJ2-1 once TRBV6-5 CASRPGLAANEQFF TGTGCCAGCAGACCGGGACTAGCGGCGAATGAGCAGTTCTTC
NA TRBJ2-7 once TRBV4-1 CASSLQPSGSSYEQYF TGCGCCAGCAGTCTACAACCCTCGGGGAGTTCCTACGAGCAGTACTTC
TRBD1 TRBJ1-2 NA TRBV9 CASSPGTEGYTF TGTGCCAGCAGCCCCGGGACAGAAGGCTACACCTTC
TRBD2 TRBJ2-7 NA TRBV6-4 CASSDGLAGQYEQYF TGTGCCAGCAGTGACGGACTAGCGGGGCAATACGAGCAGTACTTC